These 17 T cell receptor beta chains share one sample of origin, sequenced in a study of beta chain features in type 1 diabetes. Expressed TCRB transcripts were sequenced because the isolated RNA had all been reverse transcribed beforehand. Method: immunoSEQ multiplex PCR; TCRdb's copy keeps in-frame clones and lacks some. The data contain 900,000 or so clones, under 20% of them singletons. Sequencing used naive CD4+ T cells from blood. All receptors come from a woman aged 18-29 years in good health.

The chain couples TRBV15 to TRBJ1-2; no clear D gene. Trimming pared 8 bases from V and 3 bases from J, leaving 13 bases between. Germline V gives CDR1 LNHNV, CDR2 YYDKDF (reference sequence). This CDR3 spans 13 amino acids. Here the CDR3 reads CATGTRYDYGYTF. In DNA form, the CDR3 reads TGTGCCACCGGAACCAGATATGACTATGGCTACACCTTC.

This clone was observed a few times. The rearrangement uses TRBV2 and TRBJ2-4; TRBD2 matches 12 bases. This CDR3 is 16 amino acids long. The ends lost 2 bases at V and 8 bases at J; junction bases unmatched: 7. Germline CDR1 SNHLY, CDR2 FYNNEI. In DNA, the CDR3 is TGTGCCAGCAGTGAAATGACTAGCGGGAGAGGGTACATTCAGTACTTC. Its protein product is CASSEMTSGRGYIQYF.

The genes are TRBV5-4 and TRBJ2-1; 7 bases are a match to TRBD1. This CDR3 has 15 residues. Germline CDR1 and CDR2: SGHNT and YYREEE (reference sequence). V was clipped by 0 bases and J by 9 bases; unmatched bases: 9. The CDR3 nucleotides read TGTGCCAGCAGCTTGGTTTCAGGGGGATGGGTTGAGCAGTTCTTC. Translating it yields CASSLVSGGWVEQFF.

V usage is TRBV5-6 and J usage is TRBJ2-4; tentatively, D is TRBD1 or TRBD2 (5 bases each). Per the germline V gene, CDR1 is SGHDT and CDR2 is YYEEEE. The CDR3 has 15 amino acids. V was pared by 2 bases and J by 0 bases, with 9 bases between. The CDR3 DNA reads TGTGCCAGCAGCTTCACCGGGACAGCCAAAAACATTCAGTACTTC. It is translated as CASSFTGTAKNIQYF.

The rearrangement links TRBV4-3 to TRBJ1-2; maybe TRBD1 (5 bases). This CDR3 has 14 amino acids. Trimming shortened V by 4 bases and J by 8 bases, and 17 bases separated the two germline ends. Germline V lookup: CDR1 LGHNA, CDR2 YSLEER. The CDR3 loop is CASSPVEGPRGYTF. CDR3 DNA: TGCGCCAGCAGCCCTGTTGAGGGGCCGAGAGGCTACACCTTC.

This clone was detected a few times. The rearrangement joins TRBV27 to TRBJ2-3; TRBD2 matches 8 bases. V gave up 7 bases and J gave up 6 bases; unmatched junction bases: 9. Germline V gene sequence: CDR1 MNHEY, CDR2 SMNVEV (reference sequence). The CDR3 consists of 14 residues. The CDR3 DNA sequence: TGTGCCAGCAAGCGGGAGCCTGTTTGGGATACGCAGTATTTT. This translates into CASKREPVWDTQYF.

The chain uses TRBV27 and TRBJ1-4; TRBD1 matches 7 bases. The CDR3 contains 14 residues. CDR1 and CDR2 from the germline V gene are MNHEY and SMNVEV (reference sequence). V shed 5 bases and J 8 bases; nucleotides not matched to a gene: 8. The CDR3 sequence: CASSRRQGWEKLFF. The CDR3 DNA sequence: TGTGCCAGCAGTCGCCGACAGGGATGGGAAAAACTGTTTTTT.

The chain links TRBV9 to TRBJ2-5; D gene ambiguous. Trimming shortened V by 0 bases and J by 7 bases, and 10 bases separated the two germline ends. The CDR3 totals 13 residues. Germline values: CDR1 SGDLS, CDR2 YYNGEE. Here the CDR3 DNA reads TGTGCCAGCAGCGTAGAAGACCTTGGGACCCAGTACTTC. Translating it yields CASSVEDLGTQYF.

The rearrangement joins TRBV7-2 to TRBJ2-7, with 8 bases lining up with TRBD2. This CDR3 is built from 17 residues. From germline, CDR1 is SGHTA and CDR2 FQGNSA. J gave up 4 bases and V 1 base, and 12 bases lay outside the gene matches. CDR3 sequence: CASSLGLGAGVSYEQYF. In DNA, the CDR3 is TGTGCCAGCAGCTTAGGCCTAGGAGCGGGAGTTAGTTACGAGCAGTACTTC. Full variable domain (missing parts from reference TRBV7-2 and TRBJ2-7): GAGVSQSPSNKVTEKGKDVELRCDPISGHTALYWYRQSLGQGLEFLIYFQGNSAPDKSGLPSDRFSAERTGGSVSTLTIQRTQQEDSAVYLCASSLGLGAGVSYEQYFGPGTRLTVT.

The chain uses TRBV28 and TRBJ1-1, with D perhaps matching TRBD1 (6 bases). Trimming cost V 4 bases and J 4 bases, with 13 bases left between them. Germline CDR1 is MDHEN and CDR2 is SYDVKM. CDR3 length: 14 residues. CDR3 sequence (DNA): TGTGCCAGCAGTTCCCGGACAGTGAGCACTGAAGCTTTCTTT. Translating gives CASSSRTVSTEAFF.

This chain uses TRBV15 with TRBJ1-1, with D tentatively TRBD1 (5 bases). The CDR3 consists of 15 residues. V was shortened by 3 bases and J by 3 bases, with 14 bases between the two germline ends. Germline loops: CDR1 LNHNV, CDR2 YYDKDF (reference sequence). The CDR3 sequence is CATSRNSGRDTEAFF. The CDR3 DNA is TGTGCCACCAGCAGGAACTCGGGACGGGACACTGAAGCTTTCTTT.

The DNA of the CDR3 is TGTGCCAGCAGTTTCAGACAGGGCGCTGGGGCCAACGTCCTGACTTTC. As protein: CASSFRQGAGANVLTF. The rearrangement joins TRBV6-6 to TRBJ2-6, with 7 positions matching TRBD1. The CDR3 has 16 amino acids. Unmatched junction bases numbered 5, after V lost 4 bases and J lost 2 bases. CDR1 is MNHNY and CDR2 is SVGAGI in the germline V gene (reference sequence).

Here the CDR3 reads CASSGNRASTIYNEQFF. In DNA form, the CDR3 reads TGTGCCAGCAGTGGAAACAGGGCGAGTACCATTTACAATGAGCAGTTCTTC. The rearrangement joins TRBV6-1 to TRBJ2-1; maybe TRBD1 (6 bases). V was clipped by 4 bases and J by 4 bases, with 20 bases between them. Per germline, CDR1 MNHNS and CDR2 SASEGT. The CDR3 loop spans 17 amino acids.

V and J are TRBV4-2 and TRBJ1-2; TRBD1 is a possible D gene (6 bases). The CDR3 length is 16 residues. Per germline, CDR1 LGHNA and CDR2 YNFKEQ. The V gene lost 4 bases and the J gene lost 4 bases, with 19 bases spanning the gap. The CDR3 reads CASSPQDSEKSYGYTF. The CDR3 nucleotides read TGTGCCAGCAGCCCCCAGGACAGCGAGAAGAGCTATGGCTACACCTTC.

This clone was detected only a few times. The sample has other DNA sequences that encode this CDR3 too. The genes are TRBV5-4 and TRBJ2-5; D ambiguous. CDR1 is SGHNT, CDR2 YYREEE, per germline (reference sequence). V lost 0 bases to trimming and J lost 1 base, with 7 bases between them. CDR3 length equals 14 residues. CDR3 sequence (DNA): TGTGCCAGCAGCTTGGGTAGCTCCCAAGAGACCCAGTACTTC. Translation: CASSLGSSQETQYF.

This clone was picked up a small number of times. The chain uses TRBV2 and TRBJ2-7; D unclear. Deletions cut 6 bases from V and 2 bases from J, with 5 bases between. The CDR3 sequence is 11 residues long. Germline-derived CDR1 and CDR2 are SNHLY and FYNNEI. The CDR3 sequence is CASRAAYEQYF. The CDR3 region has the DNA TGTGCCAGCAGAGCCGCCTACGAGCAGTACTTC.

This clone came up a few times. The rearrangement uses TRBV5-1 and TRBJ2-1; 10 bases line up with TRBD1. V lost 5 bases, J lost 5 bases, and 10 bases stayed unmatched. The germline V gene encodes CDR1 SGHRS and CDR2 YFSETQ. The CDR3 has 16 residues. For the CDR3, the DNA is TGCGCCAGCAGTCGTACCGGGACAGGGGAAAACAATGAGCAGTTCTTC. Protein product: CASSRTGTGENNEQFF.